This T cell receptor beta chain was identified in a study of blood T cell repertoires in COVID-19. Overall study context: Specimens from acute and convalescent COVID-19 originated in the United States, Italy and Spain. T cells, B-cell-depleted T cells, or PBMCs provided the cDNA or gDNA that served as material.

Sequencing used immunoSEQ multiplex PCR; TCRdb keeps in-frame clones, though not all of them. The profile covers 89,000 or so clones, with about 85% appearing a single time and roughly 40% taken by the ten largest. Germline assignment: CDR1 LNHDA and CDR2 SQIVND (reference sequence). The CDR3 sequence is 17 residues long. V was trimmed by 1 base and J by 0 bases, leaving 10 bases between them. The chain combines TRBV19 with TRBJ2-6; D possibly corresponds to TRBD1 (6 bases). The TCR was taken from a man older than 75 with acute or convalescent COVID-19. The sequenced sample was peripheral blood. The chain's CDR3 is CASSIGQQGSGANVLTF. DNA of the CDR3: TGTGCCAGTAGTATAGGCCAACAGGGCTCTGGGGCCAACGTCCTGACTTTC.